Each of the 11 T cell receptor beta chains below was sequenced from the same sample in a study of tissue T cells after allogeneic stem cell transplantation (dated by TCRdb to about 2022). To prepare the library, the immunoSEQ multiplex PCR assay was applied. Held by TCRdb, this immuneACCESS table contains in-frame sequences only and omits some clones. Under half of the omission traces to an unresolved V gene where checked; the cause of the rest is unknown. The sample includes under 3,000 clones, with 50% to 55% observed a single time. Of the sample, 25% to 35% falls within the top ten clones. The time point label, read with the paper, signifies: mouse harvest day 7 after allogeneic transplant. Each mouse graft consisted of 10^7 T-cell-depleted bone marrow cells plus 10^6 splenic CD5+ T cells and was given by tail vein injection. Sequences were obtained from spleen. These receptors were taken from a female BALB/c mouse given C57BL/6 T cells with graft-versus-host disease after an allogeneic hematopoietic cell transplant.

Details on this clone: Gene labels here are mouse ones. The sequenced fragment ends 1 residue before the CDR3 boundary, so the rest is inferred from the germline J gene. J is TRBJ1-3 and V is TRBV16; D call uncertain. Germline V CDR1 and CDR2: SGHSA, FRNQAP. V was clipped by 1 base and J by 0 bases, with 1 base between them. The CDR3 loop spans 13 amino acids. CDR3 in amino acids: CASSLVSGNTLYF. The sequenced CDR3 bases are TGTGCAAGCAGCTTAGTTTCTGGAAATACGCTCTAT.

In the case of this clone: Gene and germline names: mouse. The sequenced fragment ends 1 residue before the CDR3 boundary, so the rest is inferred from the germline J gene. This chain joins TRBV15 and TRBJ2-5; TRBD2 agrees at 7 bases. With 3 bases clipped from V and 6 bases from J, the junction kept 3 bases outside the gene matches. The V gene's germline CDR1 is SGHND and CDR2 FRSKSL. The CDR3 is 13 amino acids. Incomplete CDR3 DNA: TGTGCCAGCAGTTTGGGGGGGGAGGACACCCAGTAC. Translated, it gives CASSLGGEDTQY. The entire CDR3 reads CASSLGGEDTQYF.

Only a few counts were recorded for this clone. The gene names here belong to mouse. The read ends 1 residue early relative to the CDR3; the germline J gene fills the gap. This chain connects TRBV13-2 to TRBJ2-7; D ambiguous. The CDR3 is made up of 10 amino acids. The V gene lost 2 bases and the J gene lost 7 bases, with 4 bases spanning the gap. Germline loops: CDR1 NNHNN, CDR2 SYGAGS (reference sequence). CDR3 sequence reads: CASGEGEQYF. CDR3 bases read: TGTGCCAGCGGTGAGGGAGAACAGTAC.

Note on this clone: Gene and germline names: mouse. CDR3 region: CASSPGDNSYNSPLYF. The CDR3 DNA, read in part, is TGTGCCAGCTCTCCCGGGGACAATTCCTATAATTCGCCCCTCTAC. This chain joins TRBV12-2 and TRBJ1-6, with D tentatively TRBD1 (6 bases). Coverage ceases 1 residue before the CDR3 finishes, and the germline J gene fills in the end. TRBJ1-6 is treated as an ORF (open reading frame) with a function not yet certain. Germline CDR1 is SGHLS and CDR2 is HYDKME. Trimming removed 2 bases at V and 0 bases at J, with 10 bases between. The CDR3 contains 16 residues.

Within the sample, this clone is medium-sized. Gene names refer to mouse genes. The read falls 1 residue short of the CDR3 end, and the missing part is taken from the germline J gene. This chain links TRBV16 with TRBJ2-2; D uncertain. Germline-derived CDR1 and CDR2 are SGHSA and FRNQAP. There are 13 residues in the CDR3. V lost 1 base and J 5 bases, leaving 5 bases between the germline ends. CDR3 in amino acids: CASSLGGTGQLYF. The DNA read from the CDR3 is TGTGCAAGCAGCTTAGGTGGTACCGGGCAGCTCTAC.

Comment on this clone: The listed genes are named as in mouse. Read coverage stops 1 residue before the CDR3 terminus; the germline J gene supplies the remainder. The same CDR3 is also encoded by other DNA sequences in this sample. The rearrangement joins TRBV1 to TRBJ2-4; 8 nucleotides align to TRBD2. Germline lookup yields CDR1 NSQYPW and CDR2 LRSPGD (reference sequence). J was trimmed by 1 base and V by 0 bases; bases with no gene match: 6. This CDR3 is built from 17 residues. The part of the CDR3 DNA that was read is TGCACCTGCAGTGCAGATCGGGGGGGGCGGGGTCAAAACACCTTGTAC. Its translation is CTCSADRGGRGQNTLY. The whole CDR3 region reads CTCSADRGGRGQNTLYF.

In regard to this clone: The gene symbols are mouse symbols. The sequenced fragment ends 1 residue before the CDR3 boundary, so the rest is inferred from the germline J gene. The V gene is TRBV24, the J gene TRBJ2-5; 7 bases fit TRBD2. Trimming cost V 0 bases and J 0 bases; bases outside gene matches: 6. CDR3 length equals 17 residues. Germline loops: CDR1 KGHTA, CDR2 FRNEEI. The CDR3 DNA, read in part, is TGTGCCAGCAGTCTGTATATGGGGGGTGATAACCAAGACACCCAGTAC. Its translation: CASSLYMGGDNQDTQY. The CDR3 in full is CASSLYMGGDNQDTQYF.

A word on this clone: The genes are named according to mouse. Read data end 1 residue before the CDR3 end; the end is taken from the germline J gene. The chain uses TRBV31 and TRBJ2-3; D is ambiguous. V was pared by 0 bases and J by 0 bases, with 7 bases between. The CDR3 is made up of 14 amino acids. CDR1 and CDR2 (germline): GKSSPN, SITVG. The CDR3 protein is CAWSLTNSAETLYF. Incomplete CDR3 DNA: TGTGCCTGGAGTCTAACAAATAGTGCAGAAACGCTGTAT.

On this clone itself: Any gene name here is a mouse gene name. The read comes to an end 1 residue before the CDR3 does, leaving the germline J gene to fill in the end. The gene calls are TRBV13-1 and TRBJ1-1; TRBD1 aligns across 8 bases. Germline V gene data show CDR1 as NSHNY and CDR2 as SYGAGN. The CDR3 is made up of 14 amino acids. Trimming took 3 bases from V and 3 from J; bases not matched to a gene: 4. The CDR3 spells CASSGQGTDTEVFF. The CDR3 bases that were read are TGTGCCAGCAGTGGACAGGGGACGGACACAGAAGTCTTC.

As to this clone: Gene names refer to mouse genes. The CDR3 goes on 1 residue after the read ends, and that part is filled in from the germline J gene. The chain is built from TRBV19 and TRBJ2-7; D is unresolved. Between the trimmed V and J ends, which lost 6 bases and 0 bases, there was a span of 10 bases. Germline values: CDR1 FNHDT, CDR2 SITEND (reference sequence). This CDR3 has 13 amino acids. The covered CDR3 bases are TGTGCCAGCACCCCCAGGAGCTCCTATGAACAGTAC. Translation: CASTPRSSYEQY. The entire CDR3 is CASTPRSSYEQYF.

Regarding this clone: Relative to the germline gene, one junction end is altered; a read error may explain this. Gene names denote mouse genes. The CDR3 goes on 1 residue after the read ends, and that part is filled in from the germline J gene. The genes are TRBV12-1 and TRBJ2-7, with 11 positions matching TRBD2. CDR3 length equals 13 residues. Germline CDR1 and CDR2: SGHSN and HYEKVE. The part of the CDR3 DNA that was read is TGCCAGCTCTCCGGGACTGGGGGTTATGAACAGTAC. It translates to CQLSGTGGYEQY. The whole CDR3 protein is CQLSGTGGYEQYF. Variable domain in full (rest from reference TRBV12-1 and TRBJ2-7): DSGVVQSPRHIIKEKGGRSVLTCIPISGHSNVVWYQQTLGKELKFLIQHYEKVERDKGFLPSRFSVQQFDDYHSEMNMSALELEDSAMYFCQLSGTGGYEQYFGPGTRLTVL.